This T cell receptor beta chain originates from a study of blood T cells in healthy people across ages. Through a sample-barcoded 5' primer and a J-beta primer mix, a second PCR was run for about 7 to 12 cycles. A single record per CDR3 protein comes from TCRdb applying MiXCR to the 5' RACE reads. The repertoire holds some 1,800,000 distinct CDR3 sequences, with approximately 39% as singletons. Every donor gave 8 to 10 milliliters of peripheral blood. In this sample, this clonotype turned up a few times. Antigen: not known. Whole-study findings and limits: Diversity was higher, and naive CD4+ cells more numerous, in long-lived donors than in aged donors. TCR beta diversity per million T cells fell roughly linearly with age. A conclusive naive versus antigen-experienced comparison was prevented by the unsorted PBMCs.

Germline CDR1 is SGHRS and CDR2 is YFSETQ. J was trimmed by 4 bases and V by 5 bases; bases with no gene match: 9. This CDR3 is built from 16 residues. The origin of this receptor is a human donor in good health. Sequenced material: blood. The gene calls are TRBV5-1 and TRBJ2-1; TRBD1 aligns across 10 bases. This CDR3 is CASRLTGGEAYNEQFF. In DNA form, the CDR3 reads TGCGCCAGCAGGTTGACAGGGGGCGAAGCTTACAATGAGCAGTTCTTC.